Listed here is a single T cell receptor beta chain. Its antigen is unknown. This sample was included in a study of OX40 agonist ivuxolimab in advanced cancers. The wider study: Every patient in dose escalation had hepatocellular carcinoma, melanoma, renal cell or head and neck cancer.

Study-wide points: The study found among the lowest clonal expansion in partial responders at 0.1-3.0 mg/kg. Average numbers of expanded clones were greater in CD8+ T cells than in CD4+.

The protocol was immunoSEQ multiplex PCR, while the TCRdb copy is restricted to in-frame clones and leaves out a portion. The table lists approximately 58,000 clones, over 70% of them singletons. Germline V CDR1 and CDR2: SGHRS, YFSETQ. Germline trimming cut 4 bases from V and 0 bases from J; bases unmatched to any gene: 7. This CDR3 has 17 residues. The material sequenced was CD4+ or CD8+ T cells sorted from blood, taken in a trial of the OX40 agonist ivuxolimab. The rearrangement links TRBV5-1 to TRBJ2-3; 11 positions agree with TRBD2. This TCR came from an adult with an advanced solid tumor such as melanoma, head and neck, liver or kidney cancer. The CDR3 DNA reads TGCGCCAGCAGCAGAGGGACTAGCGGAGCTAGCACAGATACGCAGTATTTT. This translates into CASSRGTSGASTDTQYF.